This TCR beta chain was identified during a study of beta chain features in type 1 diabetes. The CDR3 is 14 amino acids. The germline gives CDR1 SGHRS, CDR2 YFSETQ. Germline trimming cut 4 bases from V and 8 bases from J; bases unmatched to any gene: 8. Findings and limits, study-wide: Significant though moderate, a shortening of TCRB CDR3s appeared in all four CD4+ subsets of Type 1 diabetes patients. Possibly, sequencing cDNA over-represented cells that had high TCR expression levels. Fewer insertions but more deletions were seen at VDJ junctions in type 1 diabetes patients.

A word on this clone: Its antigen is still unknown.

What was sequenced were expressed TCRB transcripts, since all of the isolated RNA had been reverse transcribed. Sequencing was performed with immunoSEQ multiplex PCR; in TCRdb, only in-frame clones are kept and a portion is missing. The repertoire holds about 70,000 clones, with 45% to 50% as singletons. The chain has TRBV5-1 and TRBJ2-2, with TRBD2 matching over 7 bases. This sequence was found in a young man with type 1 diabetes. Sequencing used central memory CD4+ T cells from blood. CDR3: CASSAERDSGELFF. CDR3 sequence (DNA): TGCGCCAGCAGCGCCGAGCGGGATAGTGGGGAGCTGTTTTTT.